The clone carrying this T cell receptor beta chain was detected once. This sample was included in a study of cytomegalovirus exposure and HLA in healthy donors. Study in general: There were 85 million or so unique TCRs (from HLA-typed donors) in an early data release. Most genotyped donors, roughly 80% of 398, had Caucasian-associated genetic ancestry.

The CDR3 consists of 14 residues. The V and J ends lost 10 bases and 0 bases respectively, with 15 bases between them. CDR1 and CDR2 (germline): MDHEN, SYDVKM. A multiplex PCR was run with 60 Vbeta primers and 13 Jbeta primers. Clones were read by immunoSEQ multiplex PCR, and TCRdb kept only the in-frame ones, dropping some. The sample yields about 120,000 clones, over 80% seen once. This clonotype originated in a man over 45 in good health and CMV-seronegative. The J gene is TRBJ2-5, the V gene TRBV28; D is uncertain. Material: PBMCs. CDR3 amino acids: CAIQKSRYQETQYF. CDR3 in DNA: TGTGCCATCCAAAAATCCCGGTACCAAGAGACCCAGTACTTC.